The text below deals with one TCR beta chain. Its antigen remains undetermined. Base qualities were left out, and no much larger clone turns up one base away. These data are taken from a study of shared clonotypes between healthy human individuals (dated by TCRdb to 2020 to 2021). Regarding the research as a whole: Three men and a couple of women, aged 18 to 49 years, made up the cohort. Each donor's leukapheresis produced roughly between roughly 0.85 and 10 billion PBMCs. To increase sequencing depth and limit assay-specific biases, TCR repertoire library preparation and sequencing were carried out by different laboratories using diverse techniques. Blood TCR repertoires of about 5 healthy adults were deeply sequenced to estimate repertoire size and the extent of clonotype sharing between individuals. For each donor, three plates each were used for CD4 naive and CD4 memory, two plates were used for CD8 naive, and one plate was used for CD8 memory.

The donors were healthy, HIV-negative adults with no recently reported acute infections or vaccinations. All donors were Caucasian adults living in Nashville, Tennessee, USA. CD4+ T cells were enriched by magnetic negative selection, after which naive cells were positively selected on CD45RA and the negative fraction was taken as the memory subset. Blood was collected by leukapheresis, and PBMCs were isolated by Ficoll-Histopaque density gradient centrifugation and then cryopreserved in liquid nitrogen vapor phase. Analytical flow cytometry was used to check the purity and quantity of every magnetically sorted T cell population. Genomic DNA was isolated from each sorted fraction and quantified by UV absorbance on a Nanodrop 2000c. Using the deep immunoSEQ assay, TCR CDR3 regions were amplified from genomic DNA by multiplex PCR. For each cell subset, the extracted genomic DNA was distributed evenly across all wells of several immunoSEQ 96-well plates, and each plate served as one replicate. For sorted subsets, each replicate PCR was loaded with 150 to 250 ng genomic DNA, equivalent to approximately 33,000 T cell genomes. The purified libraries were quantified using a Qubit 3.0 fluorometer, sized with a Bioanalyzer 2100, and then quantified again using the KAPA Library Quantification kit. Each immunoSEQ 96-well plate was sequenced on its own single-read 150-cycle Illumina NextSeq 550 flow cell. Per the source publication's procedure: Because the immunoSEQ output held only junctional sequences and lacked quality scores, the filtering could not match the filtering applied to full-length reads. Sequences were annotated with PyIR, a Python wrapper for IgBLAST v1.9, and V/J genes and CDR3 were assigned using IMGT germline references. Any read was removed if the V/J assignment was weak (E-value above 1e-6), the CDR3 was missing, or the read contained stop codons, out-of-frame junctions, or ambiguous translated residues. A V3J clonotype was defined by an identical inferred V gene, J gene, and CDR3 amino acid sequence. To compute the percentage overlap between repertoires, the number of shared unique clonotypes was divided by the size of the smaller repertoire. Three approaches were used to assess repertoire richness: RTK rarefaction, the Chao1 estimator, and Recon v2.1 estimates of unobserved clonotypes. OLGA was used to compute generation probabilities for all TCRbeta clonotypes that the gDNA method yielded from a handful of donors. TCRdb carries this immuneACCESS record with in-frame sequences only. Its versions omit some clonotypes, under half of them owing to an unresolved V gene in the studies checked, with the rest unexplained. V and J calls and clone size are given by that table; D and trimming were obtained from the DNA. The sample contains about 1.5 million clones, 95% to 99% of them found a single time. Together, the top ten hold less than 0.55% of the sample.

The CDR3 numbers 13 residues from cysteine through phenylalanine. The entry retains the CDR3 DNA only, 39 bases that are in frame from base 1. Via the germline V gene, CDR1 is KGHSH and CDR2 LQKENI. After removal of 2 bases from V and 8 bases from J, the junction retains 0 bases not matched to a gene. Paper-wide results and their limitations: Sharing across several donors was observed for around 5% of naive CD4, 3% to 4% of naive CD8, roughly 2.3% of memory CD4, and approximately 0.41% of memory CD8 clonotypes. Because the study included a small number of donors, the genetic and exposure-history diversity represented was limited. Based on pairwise subsampling, the degree of clonotype sharing among donors was expected to be affected by sequencing depth. Sampling was restricted to blood, and TCR repertoires in tissue are likely to differ from TCR repertoires in blood. Rarefaction of sorted-subset datasets indicated incomplete sequencing despite the large sequencing depth. Higher generation probabilities were observed for clonotypes shared by all four sorted-subset donors than for non-shared clonotypes. Estimated clonotype richness was generally larger for naive than for memory subsets.

The sequenced sample consisted of naive CD4+ T cells sorted from blood. The cell subset or site label on this specimen signifies: CD45RA+ positively selected. The sequence was obtained from a man aged 25 to 40 in good health. The rearrangement combines TRBV18 with TRBJ1-4; 9 middle bases align to TRBD1. The encoded CDR3 is CASSPGTGEKLFF. DNA sequence: TGTGCCAGCTCACCAGGGACAGGGGAAAAACTGTTTTTT.